This T cell receptor (beta chain) emerged from a study of cytomegalovirus exposure and HLA in healthy donors. CDR3 length: 19 amino acids. V lost 2 bases to trimming and J lost 7 bases, with 24 bases between them. Germline loops: CDR1 KGHSH, CDR2 LQKENI. The PCR employed 60 Vbeta primers together with 13 Jbeta primers. Measured with immunoSEQ multiplex PCR; TCRdb has only the in-frame clones, and not every one. The sample records about 160,000 clones, 85% being singletons. The source of this sequence is a boy aged 2 to 10 in good health and CMV-seronegative. What was sequenced was PBMCs. The chain is built from TRBV18 and TRBJ1-6; tentatively, D is TRBD1 (5 bases). The DNA for the CDR3 is TGTGCCAGCTCACCAGAGGATTGGGGAAGGGGTTCGGCAAATTCACCCCTCCACTTT. Its protein product is CASSPEDWGRGSANSPLHF.